This T cell receptor beta chain was captured by sequencing in a study of blood T cell repertoires in COVID-19. On the study more broadly: Sites in the United States, Italy and Spain provided acute and convalescent COVID-19 samples. PBMCs, B-cell-depleted T cells, or T cells provided the cDNA or gDNA that made up the material.

Original handling: Reference gene primer amplification yielded estimated nucleated cell counts. TCRdb keeps only in-frame clones here, not all; method: immunoSEQ multiplex PCR. V and J calls and clone size are those listed in that table; D and trimming were worked out from the DNA. The data show more than 85,000 clones, with less than 85% seen just once and around a sixth held by the top ten. The germline CDR1 and CDR2 sequences are MNHEY and SMNVEV (reference sequence). The CDR3 covers 14 residues. V lost 6 bases, J lost 0 bases, and 9 bases lay in between. The sample was peripheral blood. This chain joins TRBV27 and TRBJ1-5; D might be TRBD1 (5 bases). The source is a woman aged 55-70 years with acute or convalescent COVID-19. This chain's CDR3 is CASSLDNSNQPQHF. The CDR3 region has the DNA TGTGCCAGCAGCCTGGACAATAGCAATCAGCCCCAGCATTTT.